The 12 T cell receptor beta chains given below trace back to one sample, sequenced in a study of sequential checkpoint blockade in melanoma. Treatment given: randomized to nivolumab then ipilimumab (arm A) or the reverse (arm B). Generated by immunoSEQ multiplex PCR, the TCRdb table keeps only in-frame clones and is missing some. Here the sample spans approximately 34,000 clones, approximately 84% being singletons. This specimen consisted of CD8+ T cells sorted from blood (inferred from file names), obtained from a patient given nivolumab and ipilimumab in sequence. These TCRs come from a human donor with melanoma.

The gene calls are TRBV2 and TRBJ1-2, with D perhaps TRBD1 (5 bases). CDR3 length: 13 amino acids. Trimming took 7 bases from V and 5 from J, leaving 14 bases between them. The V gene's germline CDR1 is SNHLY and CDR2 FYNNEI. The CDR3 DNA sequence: TGTGCCAGCACCGGTAGGGGTTGGTATGGCTACACCTTC. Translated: CASTGRGWYGYTF.

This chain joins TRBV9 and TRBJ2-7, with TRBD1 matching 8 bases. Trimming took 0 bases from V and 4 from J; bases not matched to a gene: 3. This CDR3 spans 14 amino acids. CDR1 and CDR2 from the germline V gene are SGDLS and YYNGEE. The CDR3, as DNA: TGTGCCAGCAGCGTAGGGCAGGGGGCATACGAGCAGTACTTC. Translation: CASSVGQGAYEQYF.

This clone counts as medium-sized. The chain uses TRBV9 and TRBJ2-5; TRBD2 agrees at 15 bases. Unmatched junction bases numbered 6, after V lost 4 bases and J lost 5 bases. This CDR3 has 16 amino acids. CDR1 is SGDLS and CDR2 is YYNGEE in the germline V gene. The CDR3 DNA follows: TGTGCCAGCAGCTCCGGACTAGCGGGGGGGCTGGAGACCCAGTACTTC. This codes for CASSSGLAGGLETQYF.

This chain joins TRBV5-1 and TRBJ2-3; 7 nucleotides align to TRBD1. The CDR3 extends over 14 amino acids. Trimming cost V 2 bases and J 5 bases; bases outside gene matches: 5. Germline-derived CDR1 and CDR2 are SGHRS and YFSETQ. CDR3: CASSFEGGGDTQYF. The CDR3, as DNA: TGCGCCAGCAGCTTCGAAGGGGGCGGAGATACGCAGTATTTT.

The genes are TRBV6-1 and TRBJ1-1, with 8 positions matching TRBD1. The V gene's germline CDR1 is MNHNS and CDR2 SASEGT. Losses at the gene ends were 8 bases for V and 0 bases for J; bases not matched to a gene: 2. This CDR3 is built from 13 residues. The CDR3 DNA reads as TGTGCCAGCGGGGACAGGTTGAACACTGAAGCTTTCTTT. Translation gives CASGDRLNTEAFF.

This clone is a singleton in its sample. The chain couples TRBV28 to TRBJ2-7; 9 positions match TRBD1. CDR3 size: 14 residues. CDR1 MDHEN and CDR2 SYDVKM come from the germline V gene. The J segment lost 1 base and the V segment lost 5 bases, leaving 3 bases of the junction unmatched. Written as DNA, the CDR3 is TGTGCCAGCAGTCCGGGACAGGGTTCCTACGAGCAGTACTTC. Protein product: CASSPGQGSYEQYF. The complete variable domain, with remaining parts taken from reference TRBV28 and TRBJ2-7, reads DVKVTQSSRYLVKRTGEKVFLECVQDMDHENMFWYRQDPGLGLRLIYFSYDVKMKEKGDIPEGYSVSREKKERFSLILESASTNQTSMYLCASSPGQGSYEQYFGPGTRLTVT.

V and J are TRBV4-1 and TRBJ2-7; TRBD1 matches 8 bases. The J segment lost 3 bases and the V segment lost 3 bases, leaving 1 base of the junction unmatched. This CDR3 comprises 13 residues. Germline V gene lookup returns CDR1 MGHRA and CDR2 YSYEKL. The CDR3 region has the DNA TGCGCCAGCAGCCATGGGACAGGCTACGAGCAGTACTTC. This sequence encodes CASSHGTGYEQYF.

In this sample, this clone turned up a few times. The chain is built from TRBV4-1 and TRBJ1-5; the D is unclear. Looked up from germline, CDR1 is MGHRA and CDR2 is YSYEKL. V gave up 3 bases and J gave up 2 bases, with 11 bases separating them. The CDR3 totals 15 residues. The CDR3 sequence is CASSQAVEGNQPQHF. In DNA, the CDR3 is TGCGCCAGCAGCCAGGCGGTGGAAGGCAATCAGCCCCAGCATTTT.

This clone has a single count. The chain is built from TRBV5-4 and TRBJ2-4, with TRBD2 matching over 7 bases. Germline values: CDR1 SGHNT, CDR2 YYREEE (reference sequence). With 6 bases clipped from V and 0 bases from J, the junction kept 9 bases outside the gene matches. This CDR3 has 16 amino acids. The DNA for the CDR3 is TGTGCCAGCACCGGGGGGACGGACCTAGCCAAAAACATTCAGTACTTC. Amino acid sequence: CASTGGTDLAKNIQYF.

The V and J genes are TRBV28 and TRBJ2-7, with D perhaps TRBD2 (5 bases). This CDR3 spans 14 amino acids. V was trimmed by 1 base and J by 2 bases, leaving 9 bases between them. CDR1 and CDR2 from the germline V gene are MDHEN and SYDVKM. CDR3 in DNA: TGTGCCAGCAGTTTATCGGACTGGACCTACGAGCAGTACTTC. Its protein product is CASSLSDWTYEQYF.

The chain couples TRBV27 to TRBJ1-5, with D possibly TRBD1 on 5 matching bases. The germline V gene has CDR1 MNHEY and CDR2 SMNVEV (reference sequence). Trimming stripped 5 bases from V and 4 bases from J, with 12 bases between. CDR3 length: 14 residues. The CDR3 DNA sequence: TGTGCCAGCAGTGTGGGGCAGATTAATCAGCCCCAGCATTTT. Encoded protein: CASSVGQINQPQHF.

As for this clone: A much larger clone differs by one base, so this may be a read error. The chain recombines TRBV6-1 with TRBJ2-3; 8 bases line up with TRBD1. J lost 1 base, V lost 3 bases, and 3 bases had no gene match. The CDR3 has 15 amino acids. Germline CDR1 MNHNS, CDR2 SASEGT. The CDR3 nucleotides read TGTGCCAGCAGTGAGGCGACAGGGGGCACAGATACGCAGTATTTT. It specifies CASSEATGGTDTQYF.